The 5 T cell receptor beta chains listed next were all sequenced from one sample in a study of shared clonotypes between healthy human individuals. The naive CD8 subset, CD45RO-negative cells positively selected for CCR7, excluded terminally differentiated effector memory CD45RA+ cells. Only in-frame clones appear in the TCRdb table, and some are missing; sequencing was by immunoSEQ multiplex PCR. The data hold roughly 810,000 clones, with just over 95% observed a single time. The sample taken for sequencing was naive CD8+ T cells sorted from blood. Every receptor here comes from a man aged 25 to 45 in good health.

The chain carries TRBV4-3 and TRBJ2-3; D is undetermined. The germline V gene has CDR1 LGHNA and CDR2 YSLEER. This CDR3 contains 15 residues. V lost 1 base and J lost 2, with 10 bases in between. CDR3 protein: CASSQGTTYTDTQYF. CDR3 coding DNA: TGCGCCAGCAGCCAAGGTACTACGTACACAGATACGCAGTATTTT.

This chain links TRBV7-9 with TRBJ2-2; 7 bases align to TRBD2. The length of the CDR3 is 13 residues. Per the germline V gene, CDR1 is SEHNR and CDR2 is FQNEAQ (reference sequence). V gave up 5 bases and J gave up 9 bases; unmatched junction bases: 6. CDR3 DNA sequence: TGTGCCAGCAGCCACCCCGGGGGGAGGGAGCTGTTTTTT. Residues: CASSHPGGRELFF.

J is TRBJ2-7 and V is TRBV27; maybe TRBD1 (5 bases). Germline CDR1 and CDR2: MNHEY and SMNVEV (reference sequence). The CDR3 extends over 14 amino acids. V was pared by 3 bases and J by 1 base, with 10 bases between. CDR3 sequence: CASSFGRQSYEQYF. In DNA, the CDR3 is TGTGCCAGCAGTTTTGGACGACAGTCCTACGAGCAGTACTTC.

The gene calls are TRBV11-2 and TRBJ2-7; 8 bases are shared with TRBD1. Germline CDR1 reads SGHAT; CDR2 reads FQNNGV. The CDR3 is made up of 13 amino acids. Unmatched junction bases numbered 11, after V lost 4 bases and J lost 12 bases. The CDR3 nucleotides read TGTGCCAGCAGCTCAAATACAGGGGGTCATGGGTACTTC. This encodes CASSSNTGGHGYF.

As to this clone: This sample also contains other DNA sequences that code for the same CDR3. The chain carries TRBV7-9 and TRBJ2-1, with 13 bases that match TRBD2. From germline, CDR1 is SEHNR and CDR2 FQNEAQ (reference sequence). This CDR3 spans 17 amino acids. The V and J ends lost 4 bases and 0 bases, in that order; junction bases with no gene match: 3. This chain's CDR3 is CASSSGLAGDSYNEQFF. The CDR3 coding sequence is TGTGCCAGCAGCTCAGGACTAGCGGGGGACTCCTACAATGAGCAGTTCTTC.